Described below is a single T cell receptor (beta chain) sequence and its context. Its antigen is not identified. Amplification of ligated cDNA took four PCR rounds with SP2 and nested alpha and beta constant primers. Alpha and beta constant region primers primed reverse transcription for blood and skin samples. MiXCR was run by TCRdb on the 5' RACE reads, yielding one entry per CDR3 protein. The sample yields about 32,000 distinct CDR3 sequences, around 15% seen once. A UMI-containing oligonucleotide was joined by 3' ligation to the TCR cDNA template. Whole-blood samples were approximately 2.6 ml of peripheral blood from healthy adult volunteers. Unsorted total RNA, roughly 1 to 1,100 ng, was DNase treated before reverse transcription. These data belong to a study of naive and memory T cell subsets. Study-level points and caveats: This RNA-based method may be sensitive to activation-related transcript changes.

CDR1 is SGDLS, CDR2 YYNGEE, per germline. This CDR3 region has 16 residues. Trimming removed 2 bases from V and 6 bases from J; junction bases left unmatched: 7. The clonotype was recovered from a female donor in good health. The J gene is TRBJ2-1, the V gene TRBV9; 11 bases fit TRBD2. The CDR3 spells CASSVSGTSGANEQFF. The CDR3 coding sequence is TGTGCCAGCAGCGTTTCCGGGACTAGCGGAGCCAATGAGCAGTTCTTC.